This section outlines one T cell receptor (beta chain) sequence together with its context. The libraries were made with immunoSEQ v3.0 at survey level. Sequencing was performed with immunoSEQ multiplex PCR; in TCRdb, only in-frame clones are kept and a portion is missing. The sample includes approximately 35,000 clones, roughly 94% seen only once; the top ten take 3.5% to 4.5%. The CDR3 contains 14 residues. CDR1 is SGHKS, CDR2 YYEKEE, per germline (reference sequence). V lost 0 bases to trimming and J lost 6 bases, with 12 bases between them. This sample was included in a study of long-term antiretroviral therapy in people with HIV.

Source: unsorted PBMCs, taken approximately 5.1 years after starting antiretroviral therapy. The source of this sequence is a woman in her 50s with HIV. This chain joins TRBV5-5 and TRBJ1-2, with unresolved D. CDR3 in amino acids: CASSLAATPDGYTF. The CDR3, as DNA: TGTGCCAGCAGCTTGGCCGCAACTCCTGATGGCTACACCTTC.